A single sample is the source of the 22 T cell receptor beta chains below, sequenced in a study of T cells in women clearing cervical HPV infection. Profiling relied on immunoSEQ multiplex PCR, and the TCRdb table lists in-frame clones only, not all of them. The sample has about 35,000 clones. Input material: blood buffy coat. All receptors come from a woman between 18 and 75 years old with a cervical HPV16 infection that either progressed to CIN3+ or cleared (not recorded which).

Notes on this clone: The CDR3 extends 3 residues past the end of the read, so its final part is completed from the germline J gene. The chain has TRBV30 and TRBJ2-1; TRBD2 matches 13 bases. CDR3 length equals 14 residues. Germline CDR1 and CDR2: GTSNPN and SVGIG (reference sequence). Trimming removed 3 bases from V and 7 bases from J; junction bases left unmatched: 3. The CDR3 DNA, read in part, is TGTGCCTGGAGAGGACTAGCGGGGGTGAATGAG. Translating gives CAWRGLAGVNE. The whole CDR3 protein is CAWRGLAGVNEQFF.

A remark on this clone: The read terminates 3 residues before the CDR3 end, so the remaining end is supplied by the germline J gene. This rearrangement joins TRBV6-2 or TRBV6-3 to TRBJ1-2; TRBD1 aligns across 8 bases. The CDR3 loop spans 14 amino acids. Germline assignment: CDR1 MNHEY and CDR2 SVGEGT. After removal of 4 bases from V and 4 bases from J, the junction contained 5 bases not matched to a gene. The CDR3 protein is CASSWDRMAYGYTF. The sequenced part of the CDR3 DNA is TGTGCCAGCAGTTGGGACAGGATGGCCTATGGC.

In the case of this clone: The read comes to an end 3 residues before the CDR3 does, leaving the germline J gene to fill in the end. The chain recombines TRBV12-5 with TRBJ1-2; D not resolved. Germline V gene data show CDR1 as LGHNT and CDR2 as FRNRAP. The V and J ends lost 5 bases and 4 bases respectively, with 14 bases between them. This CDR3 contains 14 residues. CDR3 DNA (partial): TGTGCTAGTGGTCCGCCACGGGGAACCTATGGC. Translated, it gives CASGPPRGTYG. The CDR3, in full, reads CASGPPRGTYGYTF.

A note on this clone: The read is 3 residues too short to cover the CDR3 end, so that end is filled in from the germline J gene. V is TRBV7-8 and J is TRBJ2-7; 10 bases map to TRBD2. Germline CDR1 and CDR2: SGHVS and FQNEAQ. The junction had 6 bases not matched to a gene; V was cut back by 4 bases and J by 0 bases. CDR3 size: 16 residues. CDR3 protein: CASSSWTSGLSYEQYF. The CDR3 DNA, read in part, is TGTGCCAGCAGCTCATGGACTAGCGGTCTCTCCTACGAG. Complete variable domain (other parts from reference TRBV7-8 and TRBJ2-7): GAGVSQSPRYKVAKRGQDVALRCDPISGHVSLFWYQQALGQGPEFLTYFQNEAQLDKSGLPSDRFFAERPEGSVSTLKIQRTQQEDSAVYLCASSSWTSGLSYEQYFGPGTRLTVT.

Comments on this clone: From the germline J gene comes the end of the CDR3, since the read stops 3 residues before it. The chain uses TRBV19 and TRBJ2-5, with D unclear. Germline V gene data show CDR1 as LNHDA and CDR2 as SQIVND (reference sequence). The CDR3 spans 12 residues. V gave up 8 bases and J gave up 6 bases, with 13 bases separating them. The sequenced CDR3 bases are TGTGCCAGTGAAGGCAGGTTGAAGACC. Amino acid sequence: CASEGRLKT. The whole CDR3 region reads CASEGRLKTQYF.

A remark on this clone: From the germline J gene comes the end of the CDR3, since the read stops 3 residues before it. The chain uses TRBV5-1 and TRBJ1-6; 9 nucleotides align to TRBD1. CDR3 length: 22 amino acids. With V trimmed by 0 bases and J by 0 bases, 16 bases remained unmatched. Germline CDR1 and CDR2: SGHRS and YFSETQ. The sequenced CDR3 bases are TGCGCCAGCAGCTTGGAAATGGGGACAGGGCCTGACCTTAGCTCCTATAATTCACCC. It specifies CASSLEMGTGPDLSSYNSP. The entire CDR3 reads CASSLEMGTGPDLSSYNSPLHF. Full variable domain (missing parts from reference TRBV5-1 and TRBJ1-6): KAGVTQTPRYLIKTRGQQVTLSCSPISGHRSVSWYQQTPGQGLQFLFEYFSETQRNKGNFPGRFSGRQFSNSRSEMNVSTLELGDSALYLCASSLEMGTGPDLSSYNSPLHFGNGTRLTVT.

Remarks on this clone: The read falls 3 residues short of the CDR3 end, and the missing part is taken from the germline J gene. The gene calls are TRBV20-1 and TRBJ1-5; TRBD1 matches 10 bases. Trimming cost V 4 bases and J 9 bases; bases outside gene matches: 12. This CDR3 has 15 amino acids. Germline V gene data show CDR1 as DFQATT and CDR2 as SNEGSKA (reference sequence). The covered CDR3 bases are TGCAGTGCTAAAATCCCGGGACAGGGGCTAGGGCCC. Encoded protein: CSAKIPGQGLGP. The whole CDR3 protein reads CSAKIPGQGLGPQHF.

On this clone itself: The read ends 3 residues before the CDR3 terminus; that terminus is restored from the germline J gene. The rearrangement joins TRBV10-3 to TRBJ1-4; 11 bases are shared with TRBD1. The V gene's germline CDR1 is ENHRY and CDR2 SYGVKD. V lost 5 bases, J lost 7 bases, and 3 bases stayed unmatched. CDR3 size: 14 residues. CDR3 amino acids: CAISRDRGVEKLFF. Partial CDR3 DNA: TGTGCCATCAGTCGGGACAGGGGGGTTGAAAAA.

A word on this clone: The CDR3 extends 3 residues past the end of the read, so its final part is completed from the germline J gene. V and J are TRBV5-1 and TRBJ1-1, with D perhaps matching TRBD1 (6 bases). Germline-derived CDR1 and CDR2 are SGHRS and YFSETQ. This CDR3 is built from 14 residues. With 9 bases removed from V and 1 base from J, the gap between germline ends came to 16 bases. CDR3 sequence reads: CATTGTAGNTEAFF. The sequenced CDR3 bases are TGCGCCACCACAGGGACGGCGGGGAACACTGAA.

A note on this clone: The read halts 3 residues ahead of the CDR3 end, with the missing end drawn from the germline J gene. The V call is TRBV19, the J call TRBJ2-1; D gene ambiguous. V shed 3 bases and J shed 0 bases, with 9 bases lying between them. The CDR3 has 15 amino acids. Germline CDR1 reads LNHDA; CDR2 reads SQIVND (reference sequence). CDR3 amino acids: CASSIGRSSYNEQFF. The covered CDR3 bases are TGTGCCAGTAGTATTGGCCGCAGCTCCTACAATGAG. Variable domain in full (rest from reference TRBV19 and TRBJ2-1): DGGITQSPKYLFRKEGQNVTLSCEQNLNHDAMYWYRQDPGQGLRLIYYSQIVNDFQKGDIAEGYSVSREKKESFPLTVTSAQKNPTAFYLCASSIGRSSYNEQFFGPGTRLTVL.

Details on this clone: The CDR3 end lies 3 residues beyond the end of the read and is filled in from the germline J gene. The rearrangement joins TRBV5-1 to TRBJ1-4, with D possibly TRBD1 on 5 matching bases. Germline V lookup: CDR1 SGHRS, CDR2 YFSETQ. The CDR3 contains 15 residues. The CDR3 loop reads CASSSDGSGANVLFF. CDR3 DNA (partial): TGCGCCAGCAGCTCGGATGGCTCTGGGGCCAACGTA.

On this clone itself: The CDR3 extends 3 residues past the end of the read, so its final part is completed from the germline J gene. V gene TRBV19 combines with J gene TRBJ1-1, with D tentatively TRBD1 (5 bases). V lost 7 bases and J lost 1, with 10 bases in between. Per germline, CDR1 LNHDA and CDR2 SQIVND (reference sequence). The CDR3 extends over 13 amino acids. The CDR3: CASNDRENTEAFF. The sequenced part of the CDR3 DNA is TGTGCCAGTAACGACAGAGAGAACACTGAA. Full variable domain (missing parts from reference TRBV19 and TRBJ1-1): DGGITQSPKYLFRKEGQNVTLSCEQNLNHDAMYWYRQDPGQGLRLIYYSQIVNDFQKGDIAEGYSVSREKKESFPLTVTSAQKNPTAFYLCASNDRENTEAFFGQGTRLTVV.

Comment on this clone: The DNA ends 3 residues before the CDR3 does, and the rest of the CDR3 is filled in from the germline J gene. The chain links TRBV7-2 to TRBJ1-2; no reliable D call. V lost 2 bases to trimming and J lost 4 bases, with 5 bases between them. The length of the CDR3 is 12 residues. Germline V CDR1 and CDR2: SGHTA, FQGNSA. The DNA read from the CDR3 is TGTGCCAGCAGCTTATCATCCTATGGC. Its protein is CASSLSSYG. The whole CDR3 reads CASSLSSYGYTF.

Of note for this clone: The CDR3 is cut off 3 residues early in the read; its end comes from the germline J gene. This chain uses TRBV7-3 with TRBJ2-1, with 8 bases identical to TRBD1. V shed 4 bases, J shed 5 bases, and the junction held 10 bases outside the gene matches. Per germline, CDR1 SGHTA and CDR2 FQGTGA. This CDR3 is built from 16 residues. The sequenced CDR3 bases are TGTGCCAGCAGCTCTTGCCGGGACAGGCGTAACAATGAG. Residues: CASSSCRDRRNNE. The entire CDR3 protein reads CASSSCRDRRNNEQFF.

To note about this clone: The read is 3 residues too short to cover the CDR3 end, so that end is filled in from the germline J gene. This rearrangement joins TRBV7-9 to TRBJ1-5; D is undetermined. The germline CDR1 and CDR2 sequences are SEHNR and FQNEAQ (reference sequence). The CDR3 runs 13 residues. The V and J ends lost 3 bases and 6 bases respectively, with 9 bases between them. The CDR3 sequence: CASSFVAGQPQHF. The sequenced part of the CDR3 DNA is TGTGCCAGCAGCTTCGTTGCCGGTCAGCCC.

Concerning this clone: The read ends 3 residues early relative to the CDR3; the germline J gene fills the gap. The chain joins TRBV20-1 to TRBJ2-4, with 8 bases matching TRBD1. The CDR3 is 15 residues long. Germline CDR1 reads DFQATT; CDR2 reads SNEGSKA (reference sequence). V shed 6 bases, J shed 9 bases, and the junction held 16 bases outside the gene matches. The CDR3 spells CSAENPDRDFRIQYF. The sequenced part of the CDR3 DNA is TGCAGTGCAGAGAACCCGGACAGGGATTTCCGCATT.

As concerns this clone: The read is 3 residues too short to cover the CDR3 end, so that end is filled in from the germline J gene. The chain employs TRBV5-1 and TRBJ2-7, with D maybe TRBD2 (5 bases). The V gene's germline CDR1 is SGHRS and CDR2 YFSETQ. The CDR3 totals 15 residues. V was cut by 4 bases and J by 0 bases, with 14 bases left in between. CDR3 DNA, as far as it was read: TGCGCCAGCAGCCCTTTCAGCGGAATCTCCTACGAG. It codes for CASSPFSGISYE. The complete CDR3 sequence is CASSPFSGISYEQYF.

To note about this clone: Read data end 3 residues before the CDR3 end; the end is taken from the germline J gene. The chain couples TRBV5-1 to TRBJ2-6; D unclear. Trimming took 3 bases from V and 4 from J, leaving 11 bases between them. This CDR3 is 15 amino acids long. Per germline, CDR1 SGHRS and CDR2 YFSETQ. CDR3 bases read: TGCGCCAGCAGCTCGCAGACTCCCGGGGCCAACGTC. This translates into CASSSQTPGANV. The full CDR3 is CASSSQTPGANVLTF.

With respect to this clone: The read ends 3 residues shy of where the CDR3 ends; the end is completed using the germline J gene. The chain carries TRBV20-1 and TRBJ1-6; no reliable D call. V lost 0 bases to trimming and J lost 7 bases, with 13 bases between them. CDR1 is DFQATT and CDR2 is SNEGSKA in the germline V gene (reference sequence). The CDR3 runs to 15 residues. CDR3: CSARDRRTANSPLHF. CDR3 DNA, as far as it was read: TGCAGTGCTAGAGATCGTCGGACTGCCAATTCACCC.

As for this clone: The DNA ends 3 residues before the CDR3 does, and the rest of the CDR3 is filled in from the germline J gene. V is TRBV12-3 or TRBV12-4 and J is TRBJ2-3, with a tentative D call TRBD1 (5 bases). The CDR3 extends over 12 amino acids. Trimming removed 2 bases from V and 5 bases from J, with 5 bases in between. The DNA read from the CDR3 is TGTGCCAGCAGTTTAAGGGGAGATACG. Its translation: CASSLRGDT. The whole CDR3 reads CASSLRGDTQYF.

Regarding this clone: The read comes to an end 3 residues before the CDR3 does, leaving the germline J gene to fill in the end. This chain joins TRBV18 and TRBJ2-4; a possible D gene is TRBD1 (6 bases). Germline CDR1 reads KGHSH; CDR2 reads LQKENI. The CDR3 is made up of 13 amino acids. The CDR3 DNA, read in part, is TGTGCCAGCTCGTCGGACAGAAACTATGGT. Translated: CASSSDRNYG. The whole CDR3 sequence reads CASSSDRNYGQYF.

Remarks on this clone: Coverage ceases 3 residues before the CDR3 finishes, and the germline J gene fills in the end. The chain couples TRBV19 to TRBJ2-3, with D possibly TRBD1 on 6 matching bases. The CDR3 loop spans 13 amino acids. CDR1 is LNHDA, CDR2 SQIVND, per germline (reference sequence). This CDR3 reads CASRAGGRQPQYF. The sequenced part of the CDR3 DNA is TGTGCCAGTAGGGCTGGGGGCAGGCAGCCG.